A selection of T cell receptor beta chains follows, all from one sample in a study of cytomegalovirus exposure and HLA in healthy donors. Clones were sequenced by immunoSEQ multiplex PCR, and TCRdb holds only the in-frame ones, with some missing. The data contain about 190,000 clones, roughly four fifths of them seen just once; the ten biggest clones take up about 1.8%. The sample consisted of PBMCs. These receptors were obtained from a man aged 18 to 29 in good health and CMV-seronegative. Both conserved end residues are part of each CDR3. The D gene is left open where the match is weak. Part of the rows lack a size; the others show once, few, many or a class for expanded clones.

j_call,d_call,v_call,clone_size,cdr3_aa,cdr3_nt
TRBJ2-5,-,TRBV29-1,few,CSVDPAGQPTETQYF,TGCAGCGTGGACCCCGCGGGACAGCCCACGGAGACCCAGTACTTC
TRBJ2-2,-,TRBV6-1,-,CASSDTGELRLFF,TGTGCCAGCAGTGACACCGGGGAGCTGAGGCTGTTTTTT
TRBJ2-4,-,TRBV12-5,-,CASGLVVGGGFIQYF,TGTGCTAGTGGTTTGGTAGTGGGAGGAGGATTCATTCAGTACTTC
TRBJ1-3,-,TRBV27,few,CASSARRGPGNTIYF,TGTGCCAGCAGTGCCAGGCGCGGGCCTGGAAACACCATATATTTT
TRBJ2-1,TRBD2,TRBV7-9,-,CASSLSSGARNEQFF,TGTGCCAGCAGCTTATCTAGCGGAGCAAGGAATGAGCAGTTCTTC
TRBJ2-5,-,TRBV6-5,-,CASSYGQQETQYF,TGTGCCAGCAGTTACGGACAGCAAGAGACCCAGTACTTC
TRBJ2-5,TRBD2,TRBV5-5,-,CASSFGLAVQETQYF,TGTGCCAGCAGCTTCGGACTAGCGGTCCAAGAGACCCAGTACTTC
TRBJ2-5,-,TRBV29-1,-,CSVTGLQETQYF,TGCAGCGTTACAGGGCTCCAAGAGACCCAGTACTTC
TRBJ2-1,-,TRBV12-5,-,CASGPLWNEQFF,TGTGCTAGTGGTCCTCTATGGAATGAGCAGTTCTTC
TRBJ2-1,TRBD2,TRBV5-1,-,CASSAGTSGNEQFF,TGCGCCAGCAGCGCGGGAACTAGCGGCAATGAGCAGTTCTTC
TRBJ2-3,-,TRBV7-9,-,CASSFGIQEDMQYF,TGTGCCAGCAGCTTCGGGATCCAGGAAGATATGCAGTATTTT
TRBJ2-7,-,TRBV7-9,-,CASSLAGGIEQYF,TGTGCCAGCAGCTTAGCGGGGGGTATAGAGCAGTACTTC
TRBJ2-5,-,TRBV5-1,-,CASSYRRGETQYF,TGCGCCAGCAGTTACCGCAGGGGTGAGACCCAGTACTTC
TRBJ1-1,-,TRBV4-3,-,CASSQGHRYTEAFF,TGCGCCAGCAGCCAAGGACACCGGTACACTGAAGCTTTCTTT
TRBJ2-5,TRBD1,TRBV11-2,once,CASSQSRQGGVETQYF,TGTGCCAGCAGCCAATCCCGACAGGGGGGCGTAGAGACCCAGTACTTC
TRBJ2-3,-,TRBV5-6,-,CASSLTAGYTQYF,TGTGCCAGCAGCTTGACGGCGGGATATACGCAGTATTTT
TRBJ2-3,-,TRBV7-2,-,CASSSQRVLDTQYF,TGTGCCAGCAGCTCCCAGCGGGTGCTTGATACGCAGTATTTT
TRBJ2-1,-,TRBV5-1,-,CASSLVDKTTYYNEQFF,TGCGCCAGCAGCTTGGTAGATAAGACAACTTACTACAATGAGCAGTTCTTC
TRBJ1-5,-,TRBV5-8,-,CASTGGDQPQHF,TGTGCCAGCACTGGAGGGGATCAGCCCCAGCATTTT
TRBJ2-1,-,TRBV9,-,CASSEVDSSYNEQFF,TGTGCCAGCAGCGAGGTCGACAGCTCCTACAATGAGCAGTTCTTC
TRBJ1-3,-,TRBV29-1,-,CSVEARDRNTIYF,TGCAGCGTTGAAGCTCGGGATCGAAACACCATATATTTT
TRBJ2-7,-,TRBV13,-,CASSFQYEQYF,TGTGCCAGCAGCTTCCAATACGAGCAGTACTTC
TRBJ1-1,-,TRBV5-1,-,CAAGDASNTEAFF,TGCGCCGCCGGAGACGCTTCGAACACTGAAGCTTTCTTT
TRBJ1-2,-,TRBV9,-,CASSVGGARIYGYTF,TGTGCCAGCAGCGTAGGTGGAGCGAGGATCTATGGCTACACCTTC